This TCR beta chain was observed in a study of blood T cells in healthy people across ages. Concerning this clonotype itself: The antigen remains unidentified.

General study findings and limits: Changes seen in expanded clonotypes were possibly confounded by donor CMV status left unknown.

It was with a sample-barcoded 5' primer and a J-beta primer mix that a second PCR of about 7 to 12 cycles was run. TCRdb independently ran MiXCR on the 5' RACE reads; one entry per CDR3 protein. The sample has 650,000 to 900,000 distinct CDR3 sequences, 55% to 65% seen once; the top ten hold about 27%. V was trimmed by 6 bases and J by 5 bases, leaving 14 bases between them. The CDR3 loop spans 12 amino acids. Per the germline V gene, CDR1 is SQVTM and CDR2 is ANQGSEA. The receptor comes from a man in his thirties or forties in good health. The chain combines TRBV29-1 with TRBJ2-7; possible D gene TRBD1, 5 bases. Sequencing input: blood. The DNA of the CDR3 is TGCAGCGTGCAGGTCCAGGGCCACGAGCAGTACTTC. It yields the protein CSVQVQGHEQYF.